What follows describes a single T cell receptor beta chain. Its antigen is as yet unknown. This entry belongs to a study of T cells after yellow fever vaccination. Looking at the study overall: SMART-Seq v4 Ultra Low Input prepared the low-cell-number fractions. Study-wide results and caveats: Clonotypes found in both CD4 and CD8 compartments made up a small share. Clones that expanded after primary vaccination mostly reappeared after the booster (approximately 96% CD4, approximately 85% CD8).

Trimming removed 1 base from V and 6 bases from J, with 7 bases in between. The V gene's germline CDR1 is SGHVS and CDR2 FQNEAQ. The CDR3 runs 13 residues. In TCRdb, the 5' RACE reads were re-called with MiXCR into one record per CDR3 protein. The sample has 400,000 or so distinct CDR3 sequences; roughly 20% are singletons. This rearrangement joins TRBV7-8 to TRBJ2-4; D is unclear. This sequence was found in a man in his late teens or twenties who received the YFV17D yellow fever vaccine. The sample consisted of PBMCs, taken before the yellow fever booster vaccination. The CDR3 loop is CASSLEPGNIQYF. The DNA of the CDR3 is TGTGCCAGCAGCTTAGAACCGGGAAACATTCAGTACTTC.